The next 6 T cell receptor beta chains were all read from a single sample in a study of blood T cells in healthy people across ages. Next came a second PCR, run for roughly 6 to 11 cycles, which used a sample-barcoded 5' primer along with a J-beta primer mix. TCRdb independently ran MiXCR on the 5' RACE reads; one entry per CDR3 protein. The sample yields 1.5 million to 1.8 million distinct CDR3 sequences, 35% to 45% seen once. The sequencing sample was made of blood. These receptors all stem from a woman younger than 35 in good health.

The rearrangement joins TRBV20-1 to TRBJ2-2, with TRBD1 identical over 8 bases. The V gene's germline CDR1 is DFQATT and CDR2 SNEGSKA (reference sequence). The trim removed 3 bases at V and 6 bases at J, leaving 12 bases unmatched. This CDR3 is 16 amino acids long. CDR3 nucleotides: TGCAGTGCTAGCCCATCACGGACAGGGAATTCCGGGGAGCTGTTTTTT. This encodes CSASPSRTGNSGELFF.

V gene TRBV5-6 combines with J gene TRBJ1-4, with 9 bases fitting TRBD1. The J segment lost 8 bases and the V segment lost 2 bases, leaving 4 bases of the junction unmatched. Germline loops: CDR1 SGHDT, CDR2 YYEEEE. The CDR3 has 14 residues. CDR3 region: CASSFATGGEKLFF. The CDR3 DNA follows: TGTGCCAGCAGCTTCGCAACAGGGGGCGAAAAACTGTTTTTT.

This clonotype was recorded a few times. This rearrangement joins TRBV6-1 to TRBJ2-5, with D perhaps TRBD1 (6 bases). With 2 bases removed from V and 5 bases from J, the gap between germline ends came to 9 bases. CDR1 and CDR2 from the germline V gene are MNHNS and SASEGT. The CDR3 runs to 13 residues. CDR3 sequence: CASSETGRETQYF. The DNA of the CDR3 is TGTGCCAGCAGTGAAACAGGGCGGGAGACCCAGTACTTC.

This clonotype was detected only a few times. The CDR3 spells CAISEASGGADTQYF. In DNA, the CDR3 is TGTGCCATCAGTGAGGCTAGCGGGGGCGCAGATACGCAGTATTTT. The chain uses TRBV10-3 and TRBJ2-3; 10 bases are a match to TRBD2. From germline, CDR1 is ENHRY and CDR2 SYGVKD. CDR3 length: 15 residues. V trimming: 2 bases; J trimming: 4 bases; junction bases outside the gene matches: 3.

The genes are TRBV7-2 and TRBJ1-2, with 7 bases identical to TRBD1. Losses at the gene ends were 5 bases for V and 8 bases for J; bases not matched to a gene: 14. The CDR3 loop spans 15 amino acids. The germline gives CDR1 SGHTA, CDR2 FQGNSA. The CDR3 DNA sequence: TGTGCCAGCAGCGAGAATGGATCAGGGGGATTAGGCTACACCTTC. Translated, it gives CASSENGSGGLGYTF.

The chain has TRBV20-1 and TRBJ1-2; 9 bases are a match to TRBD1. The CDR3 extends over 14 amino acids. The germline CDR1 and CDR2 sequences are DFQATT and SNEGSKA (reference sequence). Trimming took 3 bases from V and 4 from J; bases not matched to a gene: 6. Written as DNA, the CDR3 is TGCAGTGCTAGTCAGGGGGGACAGGGCTATGGCTACACCTTC. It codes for CSASQGGQGYGYTF.